This T cell receptor (beta chain) was obtained from a study of regulatory T cells in long-lasting Graves disease. Time point in this sample: persistent/refractory GD, antithyroid drugs over 5 years with positive TRAb. The TCR library was prepared using RNA isolated from PBMCs. HTBI primers from iRepertoire and Arm-PCR of CDR3 regions yielded the TCR beta libraries. A single record per CDR3 protein comes from TCRdb applying MiXCR to the multiplex PCR reads. This repertoire shows under 500,000 distinct CDR3 sequences, roughly 20% found once; its top ten account for around 20%. Study-level results: Persistent patients shared more public clonotypes (about 2,700) than newly diagnosed patients (under 1,000). TCR diversity in persistent Graves' patients was below that of newly diagnosed ones. TRBV28 was favored in persistent disease, as were TRBJ1-2 and TRBJ2-5. Samples came from peripheral blood alone, without thyroid tissue.

Germline V gives CDR1 KGHSH, CDR2 LQKENI. The CDR3 contains 14 residues. This clonotype appeared a single time. Its antigen is unidentified. One junction end disagrees with the germline gene, perhaps due to a read error. The sequence was obtained from a female donor with Graves disease. The sequencing here drew on peripheral blood mononuclear cells (PBMCs), taken when the disease was refractory, from a patient treated with antithyroid drugs. The rearrangement joins TRBV18 to TRBJ2-7; a weak D match, TRBD1 (6 bases). DNA for the CDR3: TGTGCCAGCTCACCAATCGGACAGTCCTACAAGCAGTACTTC. Encoded protein: CASSPIGQSYKQYF.